The T cell receptor (beta chain) under discussion was sequenced for a study of blood T cell repertoires in COVID-19. As regards this clone: An end of the junction differs from the germline gene, which may be a read error.

Sequencing was performed with immunoSEQ multiplex PCR; in TCRdb, only in-frame clones are kept and a portion is missing. This table has 170,000 or so clones, 84% appearing once. Looked up from germline, CDR1 is MGHRA and CDR2 is YSYEKL. The CDR3 loop spans 16 amino acids. The specimen sequenced was peripheral blood. The source is a man aged 18 to 35 with active or convalescent COVID-19. The chain carries TRBV4-1 and TRBJ2-2; 7 bases are a match to TRBD1. The CDR3 bases are TGCGCCAGCAGCCTAATCCAGGGGGAGAACGCCGGGGAGCTGTTTTTT. This gives the protein CASSLIQGENAGELFF.